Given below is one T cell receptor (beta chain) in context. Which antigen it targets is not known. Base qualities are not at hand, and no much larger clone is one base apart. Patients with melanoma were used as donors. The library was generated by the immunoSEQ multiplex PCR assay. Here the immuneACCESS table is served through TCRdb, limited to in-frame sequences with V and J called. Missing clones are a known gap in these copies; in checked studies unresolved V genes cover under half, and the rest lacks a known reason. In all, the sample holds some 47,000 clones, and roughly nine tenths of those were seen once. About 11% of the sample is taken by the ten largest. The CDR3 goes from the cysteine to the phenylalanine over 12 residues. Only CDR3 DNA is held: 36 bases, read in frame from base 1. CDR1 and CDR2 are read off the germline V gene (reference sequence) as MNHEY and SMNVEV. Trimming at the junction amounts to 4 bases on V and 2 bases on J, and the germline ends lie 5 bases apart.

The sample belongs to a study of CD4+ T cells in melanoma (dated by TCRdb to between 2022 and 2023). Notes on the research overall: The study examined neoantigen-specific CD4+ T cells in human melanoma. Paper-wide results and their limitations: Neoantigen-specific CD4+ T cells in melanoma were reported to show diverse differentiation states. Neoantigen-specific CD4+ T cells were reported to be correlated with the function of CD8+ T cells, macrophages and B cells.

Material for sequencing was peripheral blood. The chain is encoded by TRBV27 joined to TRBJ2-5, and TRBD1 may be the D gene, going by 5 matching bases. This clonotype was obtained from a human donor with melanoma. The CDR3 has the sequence CASSSGQETQYF. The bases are TGTGCCAGCAGTTCAGGGCAAGAGACCCAGTACTTC.